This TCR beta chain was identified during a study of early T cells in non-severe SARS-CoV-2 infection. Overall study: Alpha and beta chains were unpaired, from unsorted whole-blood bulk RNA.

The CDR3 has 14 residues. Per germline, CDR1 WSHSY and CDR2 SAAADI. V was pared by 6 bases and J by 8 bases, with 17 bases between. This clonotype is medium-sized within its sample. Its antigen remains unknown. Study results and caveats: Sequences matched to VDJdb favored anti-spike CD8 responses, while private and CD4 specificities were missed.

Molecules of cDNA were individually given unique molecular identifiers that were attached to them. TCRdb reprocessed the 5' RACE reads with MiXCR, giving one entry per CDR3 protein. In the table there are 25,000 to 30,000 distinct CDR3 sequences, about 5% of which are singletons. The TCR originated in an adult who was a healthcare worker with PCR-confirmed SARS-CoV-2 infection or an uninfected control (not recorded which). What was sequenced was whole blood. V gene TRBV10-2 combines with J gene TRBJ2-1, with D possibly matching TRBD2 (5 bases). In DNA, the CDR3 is TGCGCCAGCAGCCCTGGACTTTTTCCCGATGAGCAGTTCTTC. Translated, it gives CASSPGLFPDEQFF.